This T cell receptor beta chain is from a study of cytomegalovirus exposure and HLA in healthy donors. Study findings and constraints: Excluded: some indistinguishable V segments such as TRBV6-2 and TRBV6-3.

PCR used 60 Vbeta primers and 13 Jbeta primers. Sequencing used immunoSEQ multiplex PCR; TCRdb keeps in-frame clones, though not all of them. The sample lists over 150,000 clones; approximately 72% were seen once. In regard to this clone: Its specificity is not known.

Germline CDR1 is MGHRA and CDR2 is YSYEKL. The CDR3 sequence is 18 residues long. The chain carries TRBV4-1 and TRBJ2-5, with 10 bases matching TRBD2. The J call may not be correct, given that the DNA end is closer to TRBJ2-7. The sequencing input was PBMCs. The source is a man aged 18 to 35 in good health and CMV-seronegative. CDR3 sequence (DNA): TGCGCCAGCAGCCAAGGGGCAATCCCTAGCGGGGGAAGGAACGAGCAGTACTTC. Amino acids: CASSQGAIPSGGRNEQYF.